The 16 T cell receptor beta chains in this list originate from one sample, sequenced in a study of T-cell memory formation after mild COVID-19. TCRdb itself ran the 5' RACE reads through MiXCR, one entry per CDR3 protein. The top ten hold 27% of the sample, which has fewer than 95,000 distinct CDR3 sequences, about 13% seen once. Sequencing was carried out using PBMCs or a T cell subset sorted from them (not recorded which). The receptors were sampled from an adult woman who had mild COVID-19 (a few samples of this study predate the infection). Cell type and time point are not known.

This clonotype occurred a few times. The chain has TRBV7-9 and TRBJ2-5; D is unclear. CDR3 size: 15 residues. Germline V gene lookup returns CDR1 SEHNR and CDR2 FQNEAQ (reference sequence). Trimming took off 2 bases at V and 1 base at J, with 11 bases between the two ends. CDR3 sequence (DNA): TGTGCCAGCAGCTTATTTTCTGCGGTCCAAGAGACCCAGTACTTC. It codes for CASSLFSAVQETQYF.

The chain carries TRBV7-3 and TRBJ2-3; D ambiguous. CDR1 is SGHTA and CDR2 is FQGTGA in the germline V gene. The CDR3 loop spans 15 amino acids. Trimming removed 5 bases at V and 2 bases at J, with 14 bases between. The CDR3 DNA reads TGTGCCAGCAGCCTGACACACTATCCCACAGATACGCAGTATTTT. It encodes CASSLTHYPTDTQYF.

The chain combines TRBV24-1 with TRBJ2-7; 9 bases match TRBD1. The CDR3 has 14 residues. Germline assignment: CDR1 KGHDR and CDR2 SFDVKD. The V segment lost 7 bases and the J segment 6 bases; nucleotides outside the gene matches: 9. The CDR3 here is CATSTAGTGLEQYF. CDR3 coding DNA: TGTGCCACCAGCACAGCCGGGACAGGGCTCGAGCAGTACTTC.

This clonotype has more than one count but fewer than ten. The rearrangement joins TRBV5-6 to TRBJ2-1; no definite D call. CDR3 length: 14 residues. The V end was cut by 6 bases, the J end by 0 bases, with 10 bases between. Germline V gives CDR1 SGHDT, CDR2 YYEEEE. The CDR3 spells CASMGSPSYNEQFF. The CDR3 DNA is TGTGCCAGCATGGGAAGTCCCTCCTACAATGAGCAGTTCTTC.

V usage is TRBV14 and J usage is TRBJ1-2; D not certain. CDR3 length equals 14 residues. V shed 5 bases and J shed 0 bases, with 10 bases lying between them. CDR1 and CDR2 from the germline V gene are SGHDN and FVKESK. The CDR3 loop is CASSFSWTNYGYTF. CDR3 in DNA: TGTGCCAGCAGCTTCAGTTGGACTAACTATGGCTACACCTTC. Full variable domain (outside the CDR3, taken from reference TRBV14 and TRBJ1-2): EAGVTQFPSHSVIEKGQTVTLRCDPISGHDNLYWYRRVMGKEIKFLLHFVKESKQDESGMPNNRFLAERTGGTYSTLKVQPAELEDSGVYFCASSFSWTNYGYTFGSGTRLTVV.

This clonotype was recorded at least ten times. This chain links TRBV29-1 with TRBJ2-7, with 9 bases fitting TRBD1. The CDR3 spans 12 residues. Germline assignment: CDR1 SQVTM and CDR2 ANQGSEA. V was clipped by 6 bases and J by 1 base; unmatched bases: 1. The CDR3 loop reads CSVGQGSYEQYF. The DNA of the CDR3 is TGCAGCGTCGGACAGGGGTCCTACGAGCAGTACTTC.

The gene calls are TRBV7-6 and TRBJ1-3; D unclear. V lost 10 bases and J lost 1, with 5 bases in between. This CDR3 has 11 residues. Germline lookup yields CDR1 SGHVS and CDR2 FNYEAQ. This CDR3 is CATGSGNTIYF. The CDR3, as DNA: TGTGCCACCGGTTCTGGAAACACCATATATTTT.

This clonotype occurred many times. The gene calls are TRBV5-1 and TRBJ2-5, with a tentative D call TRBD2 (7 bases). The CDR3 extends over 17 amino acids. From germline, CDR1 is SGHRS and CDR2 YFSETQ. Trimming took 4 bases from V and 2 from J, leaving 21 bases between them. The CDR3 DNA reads TGCGCCAGCAGCCCTGGGGGGGCCCTCGTGGGGCAAGAGACCCAGTACTTC. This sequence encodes CASSPGGALVGQETQYF.

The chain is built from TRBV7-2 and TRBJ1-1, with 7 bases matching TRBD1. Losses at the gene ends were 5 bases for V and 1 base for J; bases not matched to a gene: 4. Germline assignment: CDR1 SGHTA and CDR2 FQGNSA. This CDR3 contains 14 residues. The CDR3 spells CASSIWTGNTEAFF. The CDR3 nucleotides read TGTGCCAGCAGCATTTGGACAGGGAACACTGAAGCTTTCTTT.

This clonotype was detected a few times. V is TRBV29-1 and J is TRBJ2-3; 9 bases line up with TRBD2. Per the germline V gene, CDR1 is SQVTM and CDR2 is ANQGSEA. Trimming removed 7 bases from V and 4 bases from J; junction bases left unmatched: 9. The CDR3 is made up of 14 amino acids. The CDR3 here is CSEDGSGSADTQYF. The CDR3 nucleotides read TGCAGCGAAGACGGTAGCGGGAGTGCAGATACGCAGTATTTT.

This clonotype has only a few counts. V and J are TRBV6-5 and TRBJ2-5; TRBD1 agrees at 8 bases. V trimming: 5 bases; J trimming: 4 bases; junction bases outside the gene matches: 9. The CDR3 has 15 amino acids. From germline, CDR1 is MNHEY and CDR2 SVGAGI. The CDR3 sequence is CASSEDREEAETQYF. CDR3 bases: TGTGCCAGCAGTGAGGACAGGGAGGAGGCAGAGACCCAGTACTTC.

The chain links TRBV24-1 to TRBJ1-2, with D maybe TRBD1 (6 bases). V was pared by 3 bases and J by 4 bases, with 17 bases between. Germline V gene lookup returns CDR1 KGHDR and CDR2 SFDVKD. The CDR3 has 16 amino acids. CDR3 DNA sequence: TGTGCCACCAGTGATGTATCGACAGGATACCCCTATGGCTACACCTTC. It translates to CATSDVSTGYPYGYTF.

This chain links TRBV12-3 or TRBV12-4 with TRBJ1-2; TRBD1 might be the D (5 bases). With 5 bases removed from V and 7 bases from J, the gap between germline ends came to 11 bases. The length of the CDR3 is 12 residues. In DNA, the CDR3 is TGTGCCAGCAGTCTAGGGGCCAGTGGCTACACCTTC. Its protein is CASSLGASGYTF.

As DNA, the CDR3 is TGTGCCAGCAGCTTAGTACGGGGAAATACGAACACCGGGGAGCTGTTTTTT. Protein: CASSLVRGNTNTGELFF. This sequence joins TRBV7-6 and TRBJ2-2; weak D call: TRBD2 (5 bases). Between the trimmed V and J ends, which lost 1 base and 0 bases, there was a span of 12 bases. CDR1 and CDR2 (germline): SGHVS, FNYEAQ. The CDR3 consists of 17 residues.

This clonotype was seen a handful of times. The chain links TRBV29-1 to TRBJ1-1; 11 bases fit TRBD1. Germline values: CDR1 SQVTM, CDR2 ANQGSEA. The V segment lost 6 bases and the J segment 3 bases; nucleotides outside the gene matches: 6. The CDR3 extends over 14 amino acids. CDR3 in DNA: TGCAGCGTCGATGGACAGGGGGCCCACACTGAAGCTTTCTTT. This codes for CSVDGQGAHTEAFF.

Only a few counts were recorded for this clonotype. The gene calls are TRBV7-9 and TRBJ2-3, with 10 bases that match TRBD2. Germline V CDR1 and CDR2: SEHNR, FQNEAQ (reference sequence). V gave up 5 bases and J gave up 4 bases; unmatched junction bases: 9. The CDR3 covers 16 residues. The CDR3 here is CASSPHLAGVSDTQYF. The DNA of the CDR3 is TGTGCCAGCAGCCCCCATCTAGCGGGAGTTTCAGATACGCAGTATTTT.